In its sample, the clone carrying this T cell receptor (beta chain) was seen a few times. Its antigen remains unidentified. Researchers took RNA transcripts and amplified the TCR beta CDR3 regions from them. In the first-round RT-PCR of the TCR CDR3, the HTBI primer set was used. TCRdb re-called the multiplex PCR reads with MiXCR, one entry per CDR3 protein. The sample shows 300,000 to 400,000 distinct CDR3 sequences, roughly 15% of them seen only once. These data come from a study of T cells in Graves' hyperthyroidism and ophthalmopathy. CDR1 and CDR2 (germline): MGHRA, YSYEKL. The CDR3 contains 15 residues. The ends were cut back, 1 base at V and 7 bases at J, with 11 bases in the middle. Clinical symptoms, serum thyroxine, TRAb, thyroid ultrasound and orbital computed tomography established diagnosis. The PBMCs were taken from approximately 9.7 ml of fresh peripheral blood. Findings of the study overall: In the analysis, a 13 V-J model separated ophthalmopathy from stable hyperthyroidism. Among thyroid clonotypes expanded above 0.001, most also appeared in blood.

Sequencing used blood. This chain connects TRBV4-1 to TRBJ1-6; D uncertain. This TCR was recovered from a woman in her twenties or thirties with Graves' ophthalmopathy. CDR3 amino acids: CASSQGHVSNSPLHF. The CDR3 DNA is TGCGCCAGCAGCCAAGGTCACGTCTCCAATTCACCCCTCCACTTT.